These 20 T cell receptor beta chains came from one sample sequenced in a study of blood T cells in healthy people across ages. It was with a sample-barcoded 5' primer and a J-beta primer mix that a second PCR of roughly 7 to 12 cycles was run. A single record per CDR3 protein comes from TCRdb applying MiXCR to the 5' RACE reads. The sample has 1.5 million to 2 million distinct CDR3 sequences, about 50% seen once. The sample taken for sequencing was blood. These TCRs come from a woman aged 40 to 50 in good health.

As regards this clonotype: Germline is not matched at one junction end, which may reflect a read error. This chain links TRBV5-1 with TRBJ2-1; 7 bases align to TRBD1. This CDR3 spans 14 amino acids. The V gene's germline CDR1 is SGHRS and CDR2 YFSETQ. CDR3 bases: TGCGCCAGCAGCTTGACAGGGGCCTACAATGGGCAGTTCTTC. The encoded protein is CASSLTGAYNGQFF.

The rearrangement uses TRBV28 and TRBJ2-7; D could derive from TRBD1 or TRBD2 (5 bases each). The germline gives CDR1 MDHEN, CDR2 SYDVKM. V lost 1 base to trimming and J lost 6 bases, with 16 bases between them. The CDR3 is 15 residues long. CDR3 sequence reads: CASSLFAGGGGEQYF. The CDR3 DNA sequence: TGTGCCAGCAGTTTATTTGCAGGAGGTGGGGGCGAGCAGTACTTC.

The genes are TRBV9 and TRBJ2-7, with a tentative D call TRBD2 (6 bases). The CDR3 contains 15 residues. Germline lookup yields CDR1 SGDLS and CDR2 YYNGEE. V was clipped by 2 bases and J by 7 bases, with 19 bases between them. CDR3 in amino acids: CASSVSYRWRDEQYF. In DNA, the CDR3 is TGTGCCAGCAGCGTCAGTTACCGTTGGAGGGATGAGCAGTACTTC.

The chain is built from TRBV5-1 and TRBJ2-3; 9 bases match TRBD2. Trimming at V came to 2 bases and at J to 2 bases, leaving 6 bases not matched to a gene. CDR1 is SGHRS, CDR2 YFSETQ, per germline. The CDR3 has 16 amino acids. The CDR3 region has the DNA TGCGCCAGCAGCTTATATAGCGGGGGAGACACAGATACGCAGTATTTT. Encoded protein: CASSLYSGGDTDTQYF.

About this clonotype itself: The junction departs from the called germline gene at one end, perhaps through a read error. The chain is built from TRBV7-7 and TRBJ2-5, with TRBD1 as a possible D gene (6 bases). CDR3 length: 13 residues. CDR1 and CDR2 (germline): SSHAT, FNYEAQ (reference sequence). CDR3 in DNA: TGTGCTAGCAGCATACAGGGTGGACAGACCCAGTACTTC. This encodes CASSIQGGQTQYF.

This clonotype appeared a few times. This chain connects TRBV28 to TRBJ1-2, with 9 positions matching TRBD1. The CDR3 loop spans 16 amino acids. Trimming took 6 bases from V and 3 from J; bases not matched to a gene: 11. Per the germline V gene, CDR1 is MDHEN and CDR2 is SYDVKM. The CDR3 is CASSPLGGDRDYGYTF. The CDR3 DNA reads TGTGCCAGCAGCCCCCTTGGGGGGGACAGGGACTATGGCTACACCTTC.

J is TRBJ1-2 and V is TRBV13; 7 positions match TRBD1. This CDR3 comprises 15 residues. The germline V gene has CDR1 PRHDT and CDR2 FYEKMQ (reference sequence). The ends lost 7 bases at V and 4 bases at J; junction bases unmatched: 12. The CDR3 coding sequence is TGTGCCAGCACCCTACAGGGGAACGTAGGCTATGGCTACACCTTC. This sequence encodes CASTLQGNVGYGYTF.

The chain recombines TRBV5-1 with TRBJ1-4; the D is unclear. The CDR3 consists of 14 residues. V was clipped by 5 bases and J by 6 bases, with 14 bases between them. Germline values: CDR1 SGHRS, CDR2 YFSETQ. CDR3 region: CASRDPKGDEKLFF. In nucleotides, the CDR3 is TGCGCCAGCAGGGATCCGAAGGGAGATGAAAAACTGTTTTTT. The variable domain in full, completed from reference TRBV5-1 and TRBJ1-4, reads KAGVTQTPRYLIKTRGQQVTLSCSPISGHRSVSWYQQTPGQGLQFLFEYFSETQRNKGNFPGRFSGRQFSNSRSEMNVSTLELGDSALYLCASRDPKGDEKLFFGSGTQLSVL.

This chain uses TRBV2 with TRBJ1-2; D perhaps matches TRBD1 (5 bases). The ends were cut back, 3 bases at V and 6 bases at J, with 8 bases in the middle. The length of the CDR3 is 12 residues. Germline CDR1 and CDR2: SNHLY and FYNNEI. The CDR3 reads CASSEEGHGYTF. As DNA, the CDR3 is TGTGCCAGCAGTGAGGAGGGACATGGCTACACCTTC.

The V and J genes are TRBV7-6 and TRBJ2-3, with 8 nucleotides matching TRBD1. CDR3 size: 14 residues. Germline-derived CDR1 and CDR2 are SGHVS and FNYEAQ. With V trimmed by 6 bases and J by 4 bases, 6 bases remained unmatched. The CDR3 is CASSLTQGADTQYF. In DNA, the CDR3 is TGTGCCAGCAGTCTAACACAGGGGGCAGATACGCAGTATTTT.

The rearrangement uses TRBV7-2 and TRBJ2-6; D is uncertain. Trimming left V 2 bases short and J 0 bases short, with 11 bases between. Per germline, CDR1 SGHTA and CDR2 FQGNSA. The CDR3 loop spans 17 amino acids. Written as DNA, the CDR3 is TGTGCCAGCAGCTTATTCGGGCCGAGCTCTGGGGCCAACGTCCTGACTTTC. It is translated as CASSLFGPSSGANVLTF.

J is TRBJ1-2 and V is TRBV20-1; D is uncertain. Germline V gene lookup returns CDR1 DFQATT and CDR2 SNEGSKA (reference sequence). This CDR3 region has 8 residues. The V gene lost 5 bases and the J gene lost 12 bases, with 7 bases spanning the gap. This chain's CDR3 is CSAGWDTF. The DNA for the CDR3 is TGCAGTGCTGGGTGGGACACCTTC.

The gene calls are TRBV9 and TRBJ2-1; 11 bases line up with TRBD1. This CDR3 comprises 15 residues. The V segment lost 4 bases and the J segment 7 bases; nucleotides outside the gene matches: 7. CDR1 is SGDLS, CDR2 YYNGEE, per germline. The CDR3 nucleotides read TGTGCCAGCAGCCCTGAGGACAGGGGGCGGAATGAGCAGTTCTTC. This encodes CASSPEDRGRNEQFF. Based on the CDR3 plus reference TRBV9 and TRBJ2-1, the full variable domain is DSGVTQTPKHLITATGQRVTLRCSPRSGDLSVYWYQQSLDQGLQFLIQYYNGEERAKGNILERFSAQQFPDLHSELNLSSLELGDSALYFCASSPEDRGRNEQFFGPGTRLTVL.

V gene TRBV28 combines with J gene TRBJ1-2; D possibly corresponds to TRBD1 (6 bases). The germline V and J ends were trimmed by 4 bases and 5 bases, with 17 bases remaining between them. CDR1 and CDR2 (germline): MDHEN, SYDVKM. The CDR3 extends over 15 amino acids. Here the CDR3 DNA reads TGTGCCAGCAGTTCAGATGGACAGACCCCATATGGCTACACCTTC. Protein sequence: CASSSDGQTPYGYTF.

This clonotype was seen only a few times. Its ends do not fully match the called genes, so a read error is possible. The rearrangement links TRBV14 to TRBJ2-3; D uncertain. Germline V lookup: CDR1 SGHDN, CDR2 FVKESK. This CDR3 comprises 14 residues. The CDR3, as DNA: TGTGCCAGTAGCCAAGATTTGGACACAGATACGCAGTATTTT. It yields the protein CASSQDLDTDTQYF.

The rearrangement joins TRBV10-3 to TRBJ1-5, with 7 bases identical to TRBD1. The CDR3 is 15 residues long. Looked up from germline, CDR1 is ENHRY and CDR2 is SYGVKD. Losses at the gene ends were 5 bases for V and 0 bases for J; bases not matched to a gene: 4. CDR3 nucleotide sequence: TGTGCCATCAGTTTGACAGGGAATAGCAATCAGCCCCAGCATTTT. As protein: CAISLTGNSNQPQHF.

The chain recombines TRBV5-1 with TRBJ1-5; a weak D match, TRBD1 (6 bases). With 0 bases removed from V and 6 bases from J, the gap between germline ends came to 13 bases. This CDR3 comprises 15 residues. CDR1 is SGHRS, CDR2 YFSETQ, per germline. CDR3 in DNA: TGCGCCAGCAGCTTGGACGGGGGCGGGTCTCAGCCCCAGCATTTT. Translation gives CASSLDGGGSQPQHF.

This chain joins TRBV4-1 and TRBJ1-4; possibly TRBD1 for D (5 bases). The CDR3 sequence is 15 residues long. V gave up 1 base and J gave up 9 bases, with 15 bases separating them. Germline CDR1 is MGHRA and CDR2 is YSYEKL. The CDR3 reads CASSQGPRAGKKLFF. The DNA for the CDR3 is TGCGCCAGCAGCCAAGGGCCCAGGGCAGGGAAAAAACTGTTTTTT.

The gene calls are TRBV7-2 and TRBJ1-2; D possibly corresponds to TRBD1 (5 bases). The CDR3 runs to 16 residues. V was pared by 5 bases and J by 2 bases, with 18 bases between. From germline, CDR1 is SGHTA and CDR2 FQGNSA. CDR3 sequence: CASSPHLRGSNYGYTF. In nucleotides, the CDR3 is TGTGCCAGCAGCCCCCACCTGAGGGGTAGCAACTATGGCTACACCTTC.

Only one count was recorded for this clonotype. Germline is not matched at one junction end, which may reflect a read error. The chain employs TRBV6-5 and TRBJ1-2, with D hard to call. Germline V gene lookup returns CDR1 MNHEY and CDR2 SVGAGI. This CDR3 region has 17 residues. The CDR3 here is CAGSYSWTRKGARSYTF. The DNA of the CDR3 is TGTGCCGGCAGTTACTCGTGGACCCGTAAGGGTGCCCGGAGCTACACCTTC.